This T cell receptor beta chain comes out of a study of blood T cell repertoires in COVID-19. In the study overall: The United States, Italy and Spain were the sources of the acute and convalescent COVID-19 samples.

Participant ages covered about 18 to 100 years across 25 or so US areas. Produced via immunoSEQ multiplex PCR; TCRdb's table is partial and in-frame only. The sample includes approximately 230,000 clones, 70% to 90% of them seen just once. This receptor was taken from a woman aged 45 to 65 with acute COVID-19. Sequences were obtained from PBMCs or T cells enriched from blood (not recorded which).

This chain's CDR3 is CASSLLDRGPSTDTQYF. The CDR3 DNA sequence: TGTGCCAGCAGTTTATTAGACAGGGGCCCTAGCACAGATACGCAGTATTTT. The rearrangement uses TRBV2 and TRBJ2-3; 8 nucleotides line up with TRBD1. This CDR3 region has 17 residues. Germline V gives CDR1 SNHLY, CDR2 FYNNEI. With V trimmed by 5 bases and J by 0 bases, 10 bases remained unmatched.